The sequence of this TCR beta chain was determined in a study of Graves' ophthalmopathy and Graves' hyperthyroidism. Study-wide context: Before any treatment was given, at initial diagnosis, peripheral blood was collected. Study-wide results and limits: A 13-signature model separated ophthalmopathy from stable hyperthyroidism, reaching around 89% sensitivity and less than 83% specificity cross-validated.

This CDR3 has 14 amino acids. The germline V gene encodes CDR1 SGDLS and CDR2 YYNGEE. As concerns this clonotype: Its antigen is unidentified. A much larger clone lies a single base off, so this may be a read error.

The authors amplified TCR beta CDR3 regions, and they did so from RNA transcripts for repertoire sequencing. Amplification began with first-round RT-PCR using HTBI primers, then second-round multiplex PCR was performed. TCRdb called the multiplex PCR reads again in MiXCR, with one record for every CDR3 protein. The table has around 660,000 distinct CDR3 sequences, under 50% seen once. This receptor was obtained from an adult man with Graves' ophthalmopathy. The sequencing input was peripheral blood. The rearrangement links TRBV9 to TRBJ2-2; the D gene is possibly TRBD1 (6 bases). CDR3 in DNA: TGTGCCTGCAGCGTAACGGACAGCACCGGGGAGCTGTTTTTT. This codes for CACSVTDSTGELFF.